A selection of T cell receptor beta chains follows, all from one sample in a study of cytomegalovirus exposure and HLA in healthy donors. Some clones are missing from TCRdb's copy, which holds only in-frame ones; the method was immunoSEQ multiplex PCR. In the table there are about 150,000 clones, approximately 94% of which are singletons. What was sequenced was PBMCs. These receptors were obtained from a man between 18 and 29 years old in good health and CMV-seropositive. Both conserved end residues are part of each CDR3. D genes are given only for firm matches. Where a row states a size, it is once, few, many or the class of an expanded clone; other rows omit it.

d_gene	abundance	v_gene	j_gene	len	CDR3aa	CDR3nt
TRBD1	-	TRBV7-8	TRBJ2-1	18	CASSSPFVGQGGLDEQFF	TGTGCCAGCAGCTCCCCCTTCGTCGGACAGGGGGGCTTGGATGAGCAGTTCTTC
-	-	TRBV2	TRBJ1-3	15	CASSEEQGNGNTIYF	TGTGCCAGCAGTGAAGAGCAGGGGAATGGAAACACCATATATTTT
TRBD1	-	TRBV27	TRBJ2-7	16	CASSLRVGTGSYEQYF	TGTGCCAGCTCCCTTAGGGTGGGGACAGGGTCCTACGAGCAGTACTTC
TRBD2	-	TRBV2	TRBJ2-1	15	CASRRTSGSPDEQFF	TGTGCCAGCCGTCGGACTAGCGGGAGTCCAGATGAGCAGTTCTTC
-	-	TRBV4-1	TRBJ2-1	13	CASSQVFEYEQFF	TGCGCCAGCAGCCAAGTTTTTGAGTATGAGCAGTTCTTC
-	-	TRBV9	TRBJ2-1	13	CASMELGSNEQFF	TGTGCCAGCATGGAACTAGGTTCCAATGAGCAGTTCTTC
-	-	TRBV2	TRBJ2-7	15	CASSGGTTPIYEQYF	TGTGCCAGCAGTGGGGGGACAACTCCTATCTACGAGCAGTACTTC
-	-	TRBV4-1	TRBJ2-7	13	CASSQGSSYEQYF	TGCGCCAGCAGCCAGGGGAGCTCCTACGAGCAGTACTTC
TRBD1	-	TRBV9	TRBJ1-4	15	CASSVAAGGTEKLFF	TGTGCCAGCAGCGTAGCGGCAGGGGGAACTGAAAAACTGTTTTTT
TRBD2	-	TRBV28	TRBJ2-3	15	CASSDSGDGTDTQYF	TGTGCCAGCAGTGATAGCGGGGACGGCACAGATACGCAGTATTTT
TRBD1	-	TRBV5-1	TRBJ1-4	15	CASSLGDRTPEKLFF	TGCGCCAGCAGCTTGGGGGACAGGACACCTGAAAAACTGTTTTTT
-	once	TRBV7-2	TRBJ2-2	15	CASSLYSLNTGELFF	TGTGCCAGCAGCTTATATAGCCTGAACACCGGGGAGCTGTTTTTT
TRBD2	-	TRBV28	TRBJ2-3	14	CASSLGRDADTQYF	TGTGCCAGCAGTTTAGGGAGGGACGCAGATACGCAGTATTTT
-	once	TRBV7-2	TRBJ2-5	15	CASSLDQGGQETQYF	TGTGCCAGCAGCTTAGATCAGGGTGGACAAGAGACCCAGTACTTC
TRBD1	-	TRBV7-2	TRBJ2-3	15	CASSPMRGQGDTQYF	TGTGCCAGCAGCCCTATGAGGGGGCAGGGAGATACGCAGTATTTT
-	-	TRBV5-1	TRBJ2-5	13	CASSPDYQETQYF	TGCGCCAGCAGCCCGGACTACCAAGAGACCCAGTACTTC
-	-	TRBV15	TRBJ1-1	18	CATSRDKRTGRGNTEAFF	TGTGCCACCAGCAGAGATAAAAGAACGGGGCGGGGGAACACTGAAGCTTTCTTT
-	once	TRBV28	TRBJ2-7	12	CASSLEGRKQYF	TGTGCCAGCAGTTTAGAGGGGAGGAAGCAGTACTTC
-	-	TRBV5-4	TRBJ2-2	16	CASSPDGRPRGGELFF	TGTGCCAGCAGCCCCGATGGGCGGCCACGGGGCGGGGAGCTGTTTTTT
TRBD2	-	TRBV28	TRBJ2-7	16	CASSVVAGGPAYEQYF	TGTGCCAGCAGTGTTGTAGCGGGAGGGCCAGCGTACGAGCAGTACTTC
-	-	TRBV29-1	TRBJ1-3	17	CSVPSGAPANQGNTIYF	TGCAGCGTTCCGAGTGGGGCGCCCGCGAACCAAGGAAACACCATATATTTT
TRBD1	-	TRBV27	TRBJ2-7	15	CASRLGQGGPYEQYF	TGTGCCAGCAGGCTGGGACAGGGTGGCCCCTACGAGCAGTACTTC
-	-	TRBV14	TRBJ1-4	18	CASSQTGGGFHDNEKLFF	TGTGCCAGCAGCCAAACTGGAGGCGGGTTTCATGATAATGAAAAACTGTTTTTT
TRBD2	-	TRBV28	TRBJ2-7	15	CASSYLTSGIYEQYF	TGTGCCAGCAGTTACCTGACTAGCGGGATCTACGAGCAGTACTTC
TRBD1	-	TRBV6-1	TRBJ2-3	15	CASSEVRGPTDTQYF	TGTGCCAGCAGTGAAGTCAGGGGGCCCACAGATACGCAGTATTTT
TRBD2	few	TRBV5-1	TRBJ2-3	12	CASSLEGTSLFW	TGCGCCAGCAGCTTGGAGGGGACTAGCCTCTTTTGG
-	-	TRBV30	TRBJ1-1	13	CAWRQAGNTEAFF	TGTGCCTGGAGGCAGGCAGGGAACACTGAAGCTTTCTTT
TRBD1	-	TRBV28	TRBJ1-4	13	CASSFPPTGVLFF	TGTGCCAGCAGTTTCCCTCCGACAGGGGTTCTGTTTTTT
-	once	TRBV23-1	TRBJ2-7	11	CASSLIYEQYF	TGCGCCAGCAGTCTTATCTACGAGCAGTACTTC
TRBD2	-	TRBV10-2	TRBJ2-3	15	CASSGTSGRTDTQYF	TGCGCCAGCAGTGGAACTAGCGGGAGAACAGATACGCAGTATTTT
TRBD2	-	TRBV9	TRBJ2-2	15	CASSTRTSGNGELFF	TGTGCCAGCAGCACCCGGACTAGCGGGAATGGGGAGCTGTTTTTT
TRBD2	-	TRBV30	TRBJ2-7	12	CAWTSGSYEQYF	TGTGCCTGGACTAGCGGCTCCTACGAGCAGTACTTC
-	-	TRBV5-1	TRBJ1-5	13	CASSPDSNQPQHF	TGCGCCAGCAGTCCGGACTCAAATCAGCCCCAGCATTTT
TRBD1	-	TRBV15	TRBJ1-5	17	CATSREGSRGLLMPQHF	TGTGCCACCAGCAGAGAAGGAAGCAGGGGGCTGTTAATGCCCCAGCATTTT
-	-	TRBV2	TRBJ2-5	15	CASSGMRDSEETQYF	TGTGCCAGCAGCGGGATGCGGGACTCCGAAGAGACCCAGTACTTC
-	-	TRBV7-2	TRBJ2-7	14	CASSATSGAYEQYF	TGTGCCAGCAGCGCCACTAGTGGGGCCTACGAGCAGTACTTC
TRBD1	once	TRBV28	TRBJ2-4	15	CASRGQGAGKNIQYF	TGTGCCAGCAGGGGACAGGGGGCTGGCAAAAACATTCAGTACTTC
TRBD1	few	TRBV5-6	TRBJ1-6	17	CASSFSGQGAYNSPLHF	TGTGCCAGCAGCTTTTCCGGACAGGGGGCCTATAATTCACCCCTCCACTTT
TRBD2	-	TRBV4-1	TRBJ2-1	17	CASSHRYAGEFYNEQFF	TGCGCCAGCAGCCACCGATACGCGGGAGAATTCTACAATGAGCAGTTCTTC
-	-	TRBV27	TRBJ1-1	13	CASRKTGNLEAFF	TGTGCCAGCAGGAAAACAGGGAATTTAGAAGCTTTCTTT
TRBD1	-	TRBV30	TRBJ2-5	14	CAWRRQGTQETQYF	TGTGCCTGGAGGAGACAGGGGACACAAGAGACCCAGTACTTC
-	-	TRBV9	TRBJ1-2	13	CASRRDTNYGYTF	TGTGCCAGCAGACGGGACACTAACTATGGCTACACCTTC
TRBD1	-	TRBV6-1	TRBJ1-1	15	CASSKQGVRHTEAFF	TGTGCCAGCAGTAAACAGGGGGTGAGACACACTGAAGCTTTCTTT
-	-	TRBV28	TRBJ1-6	16	CASSDSGGPYNSPLHF	TGTGCCAGCAGTGACTCGGGGGGGCCCTATAATTCACCCCTCCACTTT
TRBD2	-	TRBV4-2	TRBJ2-1	16	CASSPLAGGSYNEQFF	TGTGCCAGCAGCCCCCTAGCGGGAGGCTCATACAATGAGCAGTTCTTC
-	-	TRBV5-5	TRBJ2-7	15	CASSYRNGVVYEQYF	TGTGCCAGCAGCTACCGGAACGGGGTCGTCTACGAGCAGTACTTC
-	-	TRBV4-1	TRBJ2-3	15	CASSGGGLSTDTQYF	TGCGCCAGCAGTGGTGGCGGACTTAGCACAGATACGCAGTATTTT
-	-	TRBV14	TRBJ2-2	18	CASSQGPLVSLNTGELFF	TGTGCCAGCAGCCAGGGCCCTCTGGTCTCCCTGAACACCGGGGAGCTGTTTTTT
-	-	TRBV5-4	TRBJ1-1	12	CASSFMNTEAFF	TGTGCCAGCAGCTTTATGAACACTGAAGCTTTCTTT
-	-	TRBV2	TRBJ2-7	14	CASKRPDSSYEQYF	TGTGCCAGCAAACGGCCCGACAGTTCCTACGAGCAGTACTTC
-	once	TRBV9	TRBJ1-3	17	CASSVVGGLGSGNTIYF	TGTGCCAGCAGCGTAGTCGGTGGACTGGGCTCTGGAAACACCATATATTTT
-	-	TRBV7-2	TRBJ1-1	11	CASSSNTEAFF	TGTGCCAGCAGTTCTAACACTGAAGCTTTCTTT
TRBD2	-	TRBV15	TRBJ2-1	15	CATSRELASYNEQFF	TGTGCCACCAGCAGAGAACTAGCGTCCTACAATGAGCAGTTCTTC
-	-	TRBV2	TRBJ1-5	14	CASRRRFVGQPQHF	TGTGCCAGCAGGAGGAGGTTTGTCGGTCAGCCCCAGCATTTT
TRBD2	-	TRBV11-2	TRBJ2-1	15	CASSFTGGLYNEQFF	TGTGCCAGCAGCTTTACGGGAGGACTCTACAATGAGCAGTTCTTC
-	-	TRBV2	TRBJ1-2	12	CASSETPGGYTF	TGTGCCAGCAGTGAAACACCGGGGGGCTACACCTTC
-	-	TRBV5-6	TRBJ2-7	13	CASSLLVFDEQYF	TGTGCCAGCAGCTTGCTAGTGTTTGACGAGCAGTACTTC
TRBD1	few	TRBV9	TRBJ1-1	18	CASSVAPGGGAMNTEAFF	TGTGCCAGCAGCGTAGCTCCAGGGGGTGGTGCAATGAACACTGAAGCTTTCTTT